A single sample is the source of the 14 T cell receptor beta chains below, sequenced in a study of T cell responses to AZD1222 COVID-19 vaccine (dated by TCRdb to the early 2020s). Library preparation used the immunoSEQ multiplex PCR assay. The table was pulled from immuneACCESS by TCRdb, which kept in-frame rearrangements only. Such tables lose some clones; where checked, under half of the loss comes from unresolved V genes, and the rest has no known cause. The sample table shows roughly 190,000 clones, and about 89% are seen once. The ten biggest clones cover roughly 3.5% of the sample. Sample time point, as interpreted from the label and publication: about 28 days (+/-7) after the second vaccine dose. Sequenced material: peripheral blood, taken 28 days after the second AZD1222 dose. All receptors derive from an adult who received the AZD1222 COVID-19 vaccine.

The chain links TRBV28 to TRBJ1-6; D is perhaps TRBD1 (6 bases). The germline V gene has CDR1 MDHEN and CDR2 SYDVKM. Trimming cost V 6 bases and J 4 bases, with 10 bases left between them. CDR3 length: 14 amino acids. CDR3 sequence reads: CASSDGQYNSPLHF. In nucleotides, the CDR3 is TGTGCCAGCAGCGACGGACAGTATAATTCACCCCTCCACTTT.

A single count supports this clone. The sample contains more than one DNA sequence encoding this CDR3. J is TRBJ2-2 and V is TRBV3-1 (or the pseudogene TRBV3-2); no definite D call. The CDR3 has 12 amino acids. Trimming took 3 bases from V and 6 from J, leaving 5 bases between them. Germline V gene sequence: CDR1 LGHDT, CDR2 YNNKEL (reference sequence). CDR3 region: CASSQGPGELFF. CDR3 in DNA: TGTGCCAGCAGCCAGGGTCCCGGGGAGCTGTTTTTT.

The rearrangement uses TRBV19 and TRBJ1-2; D not certain. The CDR3 loop spans 11 amino acids. The germline V gene has CDR1 LNHDA and CDR2 SQIVND (reference sequence). V was trimmed by 3 bases and J by 8 bases, leaving 7 bases between them. CDR3 DNA: TGTGCCAGTAGTATCCCCGGCGGCTACACCTTC. Protein sequence: CASSIPGGYTF.

This sequence joins TRBV14 and TRBJ2-1, with 9 bases fitting TRBD2. This CDR3 region has 14 residues. V dropped 5 bases and J dropped 4; count of bases not matched to a gene: 3. Germline V CDR1 and CDR2: SGHDN, FVKESK. CDR3: CASSLTSGYNEQFF. CDR3 sequence (DNA): TGTGCCAGCAGCTTGACTAGCGGTTACAATGAGCAGTTCTTC.

V usage is TRBV4-1 and J usage is TRBJ2-1, with 7 bases fitting TRBD1. The V gene end was trimmed by 4 bases and the J gene end by 2 bases; junction bases not matched to a gene: 8. The CDR3 is made up of 16 amino acids. Germline V gene sequence: CDR1 MGHRA, CDR2 YSYEKL. CDR3 bases: TGCGCCAGCAGCCGAAGAACAGGGGAGCCCTACAATGAGCAGTTCTTC. Translation: CASSRRTGEPYNEQFF.

The rearrangement uses TRBV19 and TRBJ1-1, with 10 bases matching TRBD1. Trimming removed 0 bases from V and 5 bases from J; junction bases left unmatched: 24. The CDR3 is 22 amino acids. Germline lookup yields CDR1 LNHDA and CDR2 SQIVND (reference sequence). The CDR3 DNA is TGTGCCAGTAGTATAGATCCATTGGGTCGAGTCGGGACAGGGGCTGTAAGGACTGAAGCTTTCTTT. Translated: CASSIDPLGRVGTGAVRTEAFF.

This clone was picked up one time. The CDR3 coding sequence is TGTGCCAGCAGTGAAGCGGAGGGCGGCTACTACGAGCAGTACTTC. Residues: CASSEAEGGYYEQYF. The chain couples TRBV6-1 to TRBJ2-7; a possible D gene is TRBD2 (6 bases). The CDR3 length is 15 residues. Per germline, CDR1 MNHNS and CDR2 SASEGT. Trimming pared 0 bases from V and 3 bases from J, leaving 12 bases between.

This clone was detected only a few times. The chain couples TRBV4-2 to TRBJ1-5; possibly TRBD1 for D (5 bases). Germline V CDR1 and CDR2: LGHNA, YNFKEQ. The CDR3 spans 16 residues. V lost 0 bases, J lost 5 bases, and 14 bases lay in between. The chain's CDR3 is CASSQDVGQFHQPQHF. The CDR3 DNA follows: TGTGCCAGCAGCCAAGATGTGGGGCAGTTTCATCAGCCCCAGCATTTT.

This clone has just one count. This chain joins TRBV19 and TRBJ2-3, with 13 bases lining up with TRBD2. Germline V gene sequence: CDR1 LNHDA, CDR2 SQIVND (reference sequence). Trimming removed 6 bases from V and 4 bases from J; junction bases left unmatched: 1. This CDR3 has 14 amino acids. The CDR3 nucleotides are TGTGCCAGTAGACTAGCGGGAGGGCCAGATACGCAGTATTTT. It encodes CASRLAGGPDTQYF.

The gene calls are TRBV11-1 and TRBJ1-3; D is undetermined. Germline V gene data show CDR1 as SGHAT and CDR2 as FQDESV (reference sequence). This CDR3 is 15 amino acids long. Trimming left V 1 base short and J 2 bases short, with 9 bases between. The CDR3 spells CASSLEGSTGNTIYF. CDR3 sequence (DNA): TGTGCCAGCAGCTTAGAGGGCAGCACTGGAAACACCATATATTTT. Filled out from reference TRBV11-1 and TRBJ1-3, the complete variable domain reads EAEVAQSPRYKITEKSQAVAFWCDPISGHATLYWYRQILGQGPELLVQFQDESVVDDSQLPKDRFSAERLKGVDSTLKIQPAELGDSAMYLCASSLEGSTGNTIYFGEGSWLTVV.

This sequence joins TRBV9 and TRBJ1-4, with no clear D. V dropped 0 bases and J dropped 10 bases, with 22 bases sitting between them. CDR3 length equals 17 residues. The germline CDR1 and CDR2 sequences are SGDLS and YYNGEE. Here the CDR3 DNA reads TGTGCCAGCAGCGTAGGGGGTTCGGGATATGGGCCGGGAAAACTGTTTTTT. This codes for CASSVGGSGYGPGKLFF.

Only one count was recorded for this clone. The chain uses TRBV5-1 and TRBJ1-4, with unresolved D. Germline V gene sequence: CDR1 SGHRS, CDR2 YFSETQ. CDR3 length: 13 residues. V dropped 2 bases and J dropped 3 bases, with 5 bases sitting between them. CDR3 in DNA: TGCGCCAGCAGCTTTATAGCTAATGAAAAACTGTTTTTT. Its translation: CASSFIANEKLFF.

This clone was detected once. The chain is built from TRBV12-3 or TRBV12-4 and TRBJ2-1; D unclear. Deletions cut 8 bases from V and 10 bases from J, with 15 bases between. The CDR3 has 12 amino acids. The CDR3: CASSRAPMEQFF. CDR3 coding DNA: TGTGCCAGCTCTCGGGCGCCAATGGAGCAGTTCTTC.

This rearrangement joins TRBV5-4 to TRBJ2-3, with no clear D. V lost 7 bases and J lost 2, with 11 bases in between. CDR1 SGHNT and CDR2 YYREEE come from the germline V gene (reference sequence). The CDR3 runs 13 residues. CDR3 in amino acids: CASRVGFTDTQYF. CDR3 nucleotide sequence: TGTGCCAGCCGGGTGGGATTCACAGATACGCAGTATTTT.